This is a list of T cell receptor beta chains from one sample in a study of T cell responses to AZD1222 COVID-19 vaccine. The repertoire was sequenced with immunoSEQ multiplex PCR; TCRdb's copy has only in-frame clones and lacks some. This sample yields about 94,000 clones, of which 85% are seen a single time; roughly 4.7% belongs to the top ten. Here the sequenced sample was peripheral blood, taken 28 days after the second AZD1222 dose. The receptors were gathered from an adult who received the AZD1222 COVID-19 vaccine. Each CDR3 is given with its conserved first and last residue. The D gene is left open where the match is weak. Part of the rows lack a size; the others show once, few, many or a class for expanded clones.

D,V,J,size,length,CDR3,DNA
TRBD2,TRBV15,TRBJ2-5,NA,16,CATSPPTGTNKETQYF,TGTGCCACCAGTCCGCCGACCGGGACTAATAAAGAGACCCAGTACTTC
NA,TRBV6-2/TRBV6-3,TRBJ1-6,once,14,CASSYSRRDSPLHF,TGTGCCAGCAGTTACTCGAGGCGGGATTCACCCCTCCACTTT
TRBD1,TRBV7-2,TRBJ1-6,NA,13,CASSPDRVSPLHF,TGTGCCAGCAGCCCGGACAGGGTGTCACCCCTCCACTTT
NA,TRBV5-8,TRBJ2-7,NA,14,CASSLVRDPYEQYF,TGTGCCAGCAGCTTGGTCAGGGACCCCTACGAGCAGTACTTC
NA,TRBV5-8,TRBJ2-5,NA,13,CASSLGGLETQYF,TGTGCCAGCAGCTTGGGGGGTTTAGAGACCCAGTACTTC
NA,TRBV27,TRBJ2-1,NA,13,CASRPDFNNEQFF,TGTGCCAGCAGACCGGACTTTAACAATGAGCAGTTCTTC
NA,TRBV6-5,TRBJ1-2,NA,13,CASMVGGNYGYTF,TGTGCCAGCATGGTCGGGGGTAACTATGGCTACACCTTC
NA,TRBV15,TRBJ1-2,NA,14,CATSRDTGGTGYTF,TGTGCCACCAGCAGAGATACCGGAGGGACGGGCTACACCTTC
TRBD2,TRBV5-1,TRBJ2-1,NA,16,CASSFSAGGAYNEQFF,TGCGCCAGCAGCTTTTCTGCGGGGGGGGCCTACAATGAGCAGTTCTTC
NA,TRBV28,TRBJ2-1,NA,11,CASSGQWEQFF,TGTGCCAGCTCTGGCCAATGGGAGCAGTTCTTC
TRBD1,TRBV6-5,TRBJ2-5,NA,14,CASSRGTGQETQYF,TGTGCCAGCAGCCGAGGGACAGGGCAAGAGACCCAGTACTTC
TRBD2,TRBV7-9,TRBJ2-3,NA,18,CASSSLAGGRISTDTQYF,TGTGCCAGCAGCTCGCTAGCGGGGGGTCGGATTAGCACAGATACGCAGTATTTT
TRBD2,TRBV15,TRBJ2-3,NA,16,CATSRAPSGSPDTQYF,TGTGCCACCAGCAGAGCCCCTAGCGGGAGCCCAGATACGCAGTATTTT
TRBD2,TRBV5-1,TRBJ2-2,NA,16,CASSRRDGGADGELFF,TGCGCCAGCAGTCGTCGTGACGGGGGGGCCGACGGGGAGCTGTTTTTT
NA,TRBV9,TRBJ2-7,NA,14,CASSPHGRSYEQYF,TGTGCCAGCAGCCCCCACGGGCGCTCCTACGAGCAGTACTTC
TRBD2,TRBV27,TRBJ2-7,NA,14,CASQGLAAPYEQYF,TGTGCCAGCCAAGGACTAGCGGCTCCTTACGAGCAGTACTTC
NA,TRBV5-8,TRBJ2-5,NA,15,CASSLGATDFETQYF,TGTGCCAGCAGCTTGGGGGCGACGGACTTCGAGACCCAGTACTTC